Described below is a single TCR beta chain sequence and its context. The antigen is undetermined. The data were obtained in a study of T cell repertoires in cytomegalovirus infection. The wider study: Recently described HLA-C-restricted plus well-studied HLA-B-restricted CMV epitopes were used. Shared public TCR beta signatures pointed to both CMV infection and a matching HLA type.

One entry per CDR3 protein results from TCRdb running MiXCR on the reads. The sample records 830,000 or so distinct CDR3 sequences, around a third being singletons. Germline V lookup: CDR1 SGHTA, CDR2 FQGNSA. Trimming took off 5 bases at V and 6 bases at J, with 16 bases between the two ends. The CDR3 consists of 14 residues. Notes on the study in general: Accumulated public TCR beta family frequency recognized individuals carrying CMV together with the relevant HLA. HLA-C-restricted CMV-specific TCR beta clonotypes were dominant in the ex vivo response.

The sample in question was cultured CD8+ T cells from PBMCs, obtained from culture after CMV antigen stimulation. The rearrangement joins TRBV7-2 to TRBJ1-2; D is possibly TRBD1 (6 bases). The clonotype comes from a human donor in good health (CMV status not recorded). Some clones in this sample may be carry-over from other donors' samples. The CDR3 loop is CASSLSGTPNGYTF. In DNA form, the CDR3 reads TGTGCCAGCAGCCTCTCCGGGACACCCAATGGCTACACCTTC.